The next 29 T cell receptor beta chains were all read from a single sample in a study of T cells and Merkel cell carcinoma outcomes. Clones were sequenced by immunoSEQ multiplex PCR, and TCRdb holds only the in-frame ones, with some missing. This table holds 1,700 or so clones, about 85% found once. Sequencing input: tumor tissue from Merkel cell carcinoma. These TCRs come from a human donor with Merkel cell carcinoma.

This clone has just one count. The rearrangement joins TRBV7-9 to TRBJ2-1; maybe TRBD2 (5 bases). There are 16 residues in the CDR3. The germline gives CDR1 SEHNR, CDR2 FQNEAQ (reference sequence). The V and J ends lost 1 base and 0 bases respectively, with 10 bases between them. CDR3: CASSLVGLSSYNEQFF. The DNA for the CDR3 is TGTGCCAGCAGCTTAGTTGGACTCAGCTCCTACAATGAGCAGTTCTTC.

This clone was detected only once. The rearrangement links TRBV4-2 to TRBJ2-7, with 7 bases lining up with TRBD1. Unmatched junction bases numbered 10, after V lost 8 bases and J lost 0 bases. Germline assignment: CDR1 LGHNA and CDR2 YNFKEQ. There are 15 residues in the CDR3. The CDR3 loop is CASQGETGTSYEQYF. CDR3 nucleotide sequence: TGTGCCAGCCAGGGGGAAACCGGGACCTCCTACGAGCAGTACTTC.

The V gene is TRBV7-2, the J gene TRBJ1-1, with D maybe TRBD1 (5 bases). V was trimmed by 2 bases and J by 4 bases, leaving 5 bases between them. The CDR3 contains 12 residues. The germline V gene has CDR1 SGHTA and CDR2 FQGNSA. The CDR3 sequence: CASSLRGTEAFF. CDR3 DNA: TGTGCCAGCAGCTTAAGGGGCACTGAAGCTTTCTTT.

The chain has TRBV29-1 and TRBJ1-1; TRBD1 aligns across 7 bases. Germline CDR1 is SQVTM and CDR2 is ANQGSEA. Trimming removed 7 bases from V and 0 bases from J; junction bases left unmatched: 2. This CDR3 region has 12 residues. DNA of the CDR3: TGCAGCGCGACAGGGATGAACACTGAAGCTTTCTTT. Its protein is CSATGMNTEAFF.

With respect to this clone: The CDR3 ends on some other residue instead of the conserved phenylalanine or tryptophan, so this is likely a read error. The DNA is omitted, as the CDR3 cannot be located on it reliably, and the CDR3 follows TCRdb's listing. This chain connects TRBV7-9 to TRBJ1-3. From germline, CDR1 is SEHNR and CDR2 FQNEAQ (reference sequence). The CDR3 region is 14 residues in length, termini included. The CDR3 sequence: CASSYLGETSRWVI.

The CDR3 DNA follows: TGCAGCGTTGAATTGCAGGGGGCGATTTACAATGAGCAGTTCTTC. It specifies CSVELQGAIYNEQFF. V usage is TRBV29-1 and J usage is TRBJ2-1, with 8 bases identical to TRBD1. CDR1 is SQVTM, CDR2 ANQGSEA, per germline. The CDR3 has 15 amino acids. V trimming: 2 bases; J trimming: 4 bases; junction bases outside the gene matches: 7.

CDR3 nucleotide sequence: TGTGCCAGCAGCTTGGCCGGCAGGGGTGGCACTGAAGCTTTCTTT. Protein sequence: CASSLAGRGGTEAFF. The chain carries TRBV5-4 and TRBJ1-1; tentatively, D is TRBD1 (6 bases). Trimming took off 0 bases at V and 4 bases at J, with 13 bases between the two ends. Looked up from germline, CDR1 is SGHNT and CDR2 is YYREEE (reference sequence). This CDR3 has 15 residues.

V gene TRBV5-6 combines with J gene TRBJ2-7; D perhaps matches TRBD2 (7 bases). This CDR3 region has 14 residues. Germline CDR1 reads SGHDT; CDR2 reads YYEEEE. V gave up 1 base and J gave up 5 bases, with 13 bases separating them. The CDR3 is CASSLRGGRDEQYF. The DNA of the CDR3 is TGTGCCAGCAGCTTGAGGGGGGGCCGAGACGAGCAGTACTTC.

This clone was counted only a few times. The rearrangement joins TRBV15 to TRBJ2-5; D unresolved. The CDR3 is 13 amino acids. Trimming left V 5 bases short and J 2 bases short, with 9 bases between. Germline-derived CDR1 and CDR2 are LNHNV and YYDKDF (reference sequence). CDR3 coding DNA: TGTGCCACCAGCCCCCGGGTACAAGAGACCCAGTACTTC. Residues: CATSPRVQETQYF.

The chain links TRBV9 to TRBJ2-1; tentatively, D is TRBD2 (7 bases). CDR3 size: 19 residues. In germline, CDR1 is SGDLS, CDR2 YYNGEE. Trimming left V 4 bases short and J 4 bases short, with 27 bases between. The CDR3 DNA follows: TGTGCCAGCAGCTCCCCGTCGATGTGGGGGGGCTCGAGGTACAATGAGCAGTTCTTC. Translation: CASSSPSMWGGSRYNEQFF.

The gene calls are TRBV5-4 and TRBJ2-3; 7 bases line up with TRBD1. The CDR3 has 15 residues. Germline values: CDR1 SGHNT, CDR2 YYREEE (reference sequence). J gave up 3 bases and V 5 bases, and 9 bases lay outside the gene matches. The CDR3, as DNA: TGTGCCAGCAGGGTAAGGGGGCTGGGGACAGATACGCAGTATTTT. Protein product: CASRVRGLGTDTQYF.

This chain uses TRBV6-5 with TRBJ1-2; D is perhaps TRBD1 (5 bases). Germline values: CDR1 MNHEY, CDR2 SVGAGI. This CDR3 spans 14 amino acids. V lost 0 bases, J lost 6 bases, and 11 bases lay in between. The DNA for the CDR3 is TGTGCCAGCAGTTACTCGGGCAGGGCGAATGGCTACACCTTC. It translates to CASSYSGRANGYTF.

The gene calls are TRBV4-1 and TRBJ2-5; 9 bases align to TRBD2. CDR1 is MGHRA, CDR2 YSYEKL, per germline. The CDR3 is 21 amino acids. The trim removed 0 bases at V and 4 bases at J, leaving 21 bases unmatched. The CDR3 loop reads CASSQEEGVAGAPRDRETQYF. The CDR3 bases are TGCGCCAGCAGCCAAGAAGAAGGTGTAGCGGGGGCCCCAAGGGACAGAGAGACCCAGTACTTC.

The chain couples TRBV30 to TRBJ1-1; TRBD1 aligns across 7 bases. In germline, CDR1 is GTSNPN, CDR2 SVGIG (reference sequence). This CDR3 has 15 residues. With 5 bases clipped from V and 1 base from J, the junction kept 10 bases outside the gene matches. For the CDR3, the DNA is TGTGCCTGGGGGCTCTACAGGGGAAGGAACACTGAAGCTTTCTTT. Its protein is CAWGLYRGRNTEAFF.

This chain links TRBV29-1 with TRBJ2-7; D might be TRBD2 (6 bases). The CDR3 extends over 11 amino acids. Trimming left V 1 base short and J 5 bases short, with 6 bases between. The germline CDR1 and CDR2 sequences are SQVTM and ANQGSEA. CDR3 bases: TGCAGCGTTGAAGGGGGGGACGAGCAGTACTTC. As protein: CSVEGGDEQYF.

The V call is TRBV7-9, the J call TRBJ2-1; TRBD2 matches at 10 bases. Germline CDR1 reads SEHNR; CDR2 reads FQNEAQ (reference sequence). Trimming took 0 bases from V and 5 from J; bases not matched to a gene: 7. The CDR3 runs 17 residues. The CDR3 sequence: CASSLAGLAGVNNEQFF. The CDR3 DNA reads TGTGCCAGCAGCTTAGCAGGGCTAGCGGGGGTGAACAATGAGCAGTTCTTC.

V is TRBV15 and J is TRBJ1-4, with unresolved D. The CDR3 has 15 residues. V was shortened by 5 bases and J by 5 bases, with 15 bases between the two germline ends. Germline V gene sequence: CDR1 LNHNV, CDR2 YYDKDF (reference sequence). CDR3 loop: CATSPRPGRNEKLFF. CDR3 DNA: TGTGCCACCAGCCCACGACCTGGACGGAATGAAAAACTGTTTTTT.

V gene TRBV18 combines with J gene TRBJ2-2; D is ambiguous. V lost 0 bases, J lost 1 base, and 12 bases lay in between. Germline assignment: CDR1 KGHSH and CDR2 LQKENI. This CDR3 region has 17 residues. CDR3 sequence reads: CASSPPLRTGNTGELFF. DNA of the CDR3: TGTGCCAGCTCACCACCTCTGAGGACGGGGAACACCGGGGAGCTGTTTTTT. The full variable domain, with the rest looked up from reference TRBV18 and TRBJ2-2, is NAGVMQNPRHLVRRRGQEARLRCSPMKGHSHVYWYRQLPEEGLKFMVYLQKENIIDESGMPKERFSAEFPKEGPSILRIQQVVRGDSAAYFCASSPPLRTGNTGELFFGEGSRLTVL.

The chain uses TRBV7-2 and TRBJ2-3; 11 bases are a match to TRBD2. From germline, CDR1 is SGHTA and CDR2 FQGNSA. The CDR3 loop spans 15 amino acids. With V trimmed by 5 bases and J by 2 bases, 3 bases remained unmatched. This CDR3 reads CASSRTSGFTDTQYF. The DNA of the CDR3 is TGTGCCAGCAGCCGGACTAGCGGGTTCACAGATACGCAGTATTTT.

The V and J genes are TRBV18 and TRBJ2-3; no clear D gene. CDR1 and CDR2 (germline): KGHSH, LQKENI. The CDR3 covers 14 residues. The ends were cut back, 2 bases at V and 2 bases at J, with 8 bases in the middle. The CDR3 reads CASSPKTHTDTQYF. For the CDR3, the DNA is TGTGCCAGCTCACCAAAAACTCACACAGATACGCAGTATTTT.

The chain joins TRBV5-1 to TRBJ1-6; D not certain. The V and J ends lost 0 bases and 5 bases respectively, with 6 bases between them. CDR3 length: 14 residues. The germline V gene has CDR1 SGHRS and CDR2 YFSETQ. The CDR3 DNA reads as TGCGCCAGCAGCTTGGGGCAGAATAATTCACCCCTCCACTTT. This translates into CASSLGQNNSPLHF. Full variable domain (remainder filled in from reference TRBV5-1 and TRBJ1-6): KAGVTQTPRYLIKTRGQQVTLSCSPISGHRSVSWYQQTPGQGLQFLFEYFSETQRNKGNFPGRFSGRQFSNSRSEMNVSTLELGDSALYLCASSLGQNNSPLHFGNGTRLTVT.

The chain links TRBV18 to TRBJ2-1; perhaps TRBD1 as D (5 bases). CDR3 size: 11 residues. V was trimmed by 1 base and J by 10 bases, leaving 5 bases between them. CDR1 KGHSH and CDR2 LQKENI come from the germline V gene. CDR3 DNA sequence: TGTGCCAGCTCACCACAGGGGGAGCAGTTCTTC. It encodes CASSPQGEQFF.

V and J are TRBV4-3 and TRBJ2-4; the match to TRBD2 covers 8 bases. Per the germline V gene, CDR1 is LGHNA and CDR2 is YSLEER. With V trimmed by 0 bases and J by 12 bases, 13 bases remained unmatched. CDR3 size: 16 residues. CDR3: CASSQDPGGAGGAQYF. CDR3 DNA sequence: TGCGCCAGCAGCCAAGATCCGGGGGGGGCCGGGGGAGCTCAGTACTTC.

V usage is TRBV5-1 and J usage is TRBJ2-1; 11 nucleotides line up with TRBD2. This CDR3 region has 17 residues. Trimming cost V 0 bases and J 8 bases; bases outside gene matches: 10. Germline V gene lookup returns CDR1 SGHRS and CDR2 YFSETQ. CDR3 DNA sequence: TGCGCCAGCAGCTTGGCTTCACTAGCGGGGGTCTTCGATGAGCAGTTCTTC. Residues: CASSLASLAGVFDEQFF. The whole variable domain, remainder taken from reference TRBV5-1 and TRBJ2-1, is KAGVTQTPRYLIKTRGQQVTLSCSPISGHRSVSWYQQTPGQGLQFLFEYFSETQRNKGNFPGRFSGRQFSNSRSEMNVSTLELGDSALYLCASSLASLAGVFDEQFFGPGTRLTVL.

A note on this clone: Sequence at one end of the junction differs from germline and may be a read error. Other DNA sequences in the sample encode the same CDR3. The chain joins TRBV29-1 to TRBJ1-4, with 8 bases matching TRBD1. Looked up from germline, CDR1 is SQVTM and CDR2 is ANQGSEA. The CDR3 runs to 12 residues. For the CDR3, the DNA is TGCAGCGTGGACAGGGATAATGGAAAACTGTTTTTT. It yields the protein CSVDRDNGKLFF.

The chain recombines TRBV18 with TRBJ2-3; the D gene is possibly TRBD2 (5 bases). The CDR3 contains 13 residues. Germline V gene data show CDR1 as KGHSH and CDR2 as LQKENI. The V end was cut by 5 bases, the J end by 9 bases, with 15 bases between. CDR3 sequence reads: CASSFIAGETQYF. Written as DNA, the CDR3 is TGTGCCAGCTCATTCATCGCGGGCGAGACGCAGTATTTT.

V gene TRBV4-3 combines with J gene TRBJ1-1, with TRBD1 matching 7 bases. Germline-derived CDR1 and CDR2 are LGHNA and YSLEER. The CDR3 runs 12 residues. With V trimmed by 5 bases and J by 7 bases, 4 bases remained unmatched. CDR3 residues: CASSWDRLEAFF. The CDR3 region has the DNA TGCGCCAGCAGCTGGGACAGACTTGAAGCTTTCTTT.

This clone was picked up one time. The junction departs from the called germline gene at one end, perhaps through a read error. CDR3 coding DNA: TGCGCCAACAGCTTGGAAGGAGAAGAGACCCAGTACTTC. It is translated as CANSLEGEETQYF. The gene calls are TRBV5-1 and TRBJ2-5, with D hard to call. The germline V gene has CDR1 SGHRS and CDR2 YFSETQ. There are 13 residues in the CDR3.

The rearrangement joins TRBV5-1 to TRBJ2-7; perhaps TRBD2 as D (5 bases). CDR1 is SGHRS and CDR2 is YFSETQ in the germline V gene. Trimming stripped 0 bases from V and 2 bases from J, with 12 bases between. The CDR3 extends over 15 amino acids. This CDR3 is CASSLAGYGTYEQYF. The CDR3 nucleotides read TGCGCCAGCAGCTTGGCGGGTTACGGGACCTACGAGCAGTACTTC.